One T cell receptor beta chain is described in this entry. The data were taken from a study of shared T cell receptors in the human thymus. The method was immunoSEQ multiplex PCR; TCRdb's version includes in-frame clones alone and lacks a portion of them. The sample includes about 660,000 clones, 88% seen only once; the top ten take roughly 0.0097%. The CDR3 is 16 residues long. Germline loops: CDR1 SGHVS, CDR2 FNYEAQ. V dropped 0 bases and J dropped 2 bases, with 14 bases sitting between them. Separately, the same data were catalogued under a study of human thymus T cells. That report adds: Infants, healthy and Finnish, who were having corrective surgery for congenital heart defects served as donors.

Sequenced material: thymocytes. The clonotype comes from a boy younger than two with a congenital heart defect. The chain uses TRBV7-6 and TRBJ2-7, with D tentatively TRBD2 (6 bases). The CDR3 region is CASSLAPGRRAYEQYF. DNA of the CDR3: TGTGCCAGCAGCTTAGCGCCCGGTCGGAGGGCCTACGAGCAGTACTTC.